The TCR beta chain described here comes from a study of OX40 agonist ivuxolimab in advanced cancers. As for the study in general: Patients' therapy was ivuxolimab, an antibody that acts as an agonist of OX40 (CD134).

Individuals having autoimmune disease history or systemic immunosuppression were not enrolled. Method: immunoSEQ multiplex PCR; TCRdb's copy keeps in-frame clones and lacks some. This table has roughly 36,000 clones, 70% to 85% appearing once. The specimen was CD4+ or CD8+ T cells sorted from blood, collected in a trial of the OX40 agonist ivuxolimab. The clonotype comes from an adult with an advanced solid tumor such as melanoma, head and neck, liver or kidney cancer.

The CDR3 protein is CASSYYNEQFF. The CDR3, as DNA: TGCGCCAGCAGTTATTACAATGAGCAGTTCTTC. J is TRBJ2-1 and V is TRBV10-2, with D uncertain. The CDR3 is 11 amino acids. The germline V gene has CDR1 WSHSY and CDR2 SAAADI. The ends were cut back, 5 bases at V and 4 bases at J, with 3 bases in the middle.